The 21 T cell receptor beta chains given below trace back to one sample, sequenced in a study of response to subunit inactivated influenza vaccine (dated by TCRdb to the late 2010s). The library was prepared using RT-PCR. Sequenced on an Illumina HiSeq 2500. TCRdb trimmed public reads at Q25 via fastp, called clones via MiXCR and kept in-frame beta chains. Rows are unified per CDR3 protein, each entry keeping the most common DNA and genes. For this sample there are about 310,000 distinct CDR3 sequences; 21% appear just once. Roughly 10% of the sample is taken by the ten largest. Source: PBMCs from blood, taken less than 22 months after vaccination. The receptor set was obtained from a man aged 45 to 75 who received an inactivated influenza vaccine. Donor details come from another sample of the same person, matched by shared clones.

The V and J genes are TRBV20-1 and TRBJ1-2; D is unclear. Per the germline V gene, CDR1 is DFQATT and CDR2 is SNEGSKA (reference sequence). The CDR3 extends over 11 amino acids. The V end was cut by 3 bases, the J end by 6 bases, with 8 bases between. CDR3 DNA sequence: TGCAGTGCTAGTCGGACGAATGGCTACACCTTC. Protein product: CSASRTNGYTF.

The CDR3 loop is CAIRGQGTDTQYF. CDR3 in DNA: TGTGCCATCAGGGGACAGGGCACAGATACGCAGTATTTT. The chain combines TRBV10-3 with TRBJ2-3; 8 bases align to TRBD1. CDR1 is ENHRY and CDR2 is SYGVKD in the germline V gene. The V and J ends lost 6 bases and 1 base, in that order; junction bases with no gene match: 0. The CDR3 spans 13 residues.

In DNA form, the CDR3 reads TGCAGCGTCGACTTCCCAGGGAAGGGAGAGACCCAGTACTTC. Its protein product is CSVDFPGKGETQYF. This sequence joins TRBV29-1 and TRBJ2-5; D possibly corresponds to TRBD1 (5 bases). The CDR3 extends over 14 amino acids. V shed 6 bases and J shed 4 bases, with 18 bases lying between them. Germline CDR1 SQVTM, CDR2 ANQGSEA.

This clonotype was seen a handful of times. This chain connects TRBV5-1 to TRBJ2-3, with 7 positions matching TRBD2. Looked up from germline, CDR1 is SGHRS and CDR2 is YFSETQ. CDR3 length equals 15 residues. V shed 4 bases and J 0 bases; nucleotides not matched to a gene: 5. CDR3 DNA sequence: TGCGCCAGCAGCCCGACGCGGGGGAGCACAGATACGCAGTATTTT. It codes for CASSPTRGSTDTQYF. Complete variable domain (other parts from reference TRBV5-1 and TRBJ2-3): KAGVTQTPRYLIKTRGQQVTLSCSPISGHRSVSWYQQTPGQGLQFLFEYFSETQRNKGNFPGRFSGRQFSNSRSEMNVSTLELGDSALYLCASSPTRGSTDTQYFGPGTRLTVL.

The CDR3 is CASSLDRLIAYEQYF. The DNA of the CDR3 is TGTGCCAGCAGCCTGGACAGGTTGATCGCCTACGAGCAGTACTTC. The chain carries TRBV7-2 and TRBJ2-7; 7 bases are shared with TRBD1. With V trimmed by 5 bases and J by 2 bases, 9 bases remained unmatched. The CDR3 spans 15 residues. CDR1 SGHTA and CDR2 FQGNSA come from the germline V gene.

The V call is TRBV5-8, the J call TRBJ2-7; either TRBD1 or TRBD2 may fit D (5 bases each). Germline CDR1 reads SGHTS; CDR2 reads YDEGEE. The CDR3 covers 13 residues. Trimming cost V 5 bases and J 3 bases, with 12 bases left between them. The CDR3 is CASRTGGIYEQYF. CDR3 DNA: TGTGCCAGCAGAACTGGGGGAATCTACGAGCAGTACTTC.

This clonotype was seen more than once but under ten times. The chain uses TRBV5-1 and TRBJ2-2, with D possibly being TRBD1 (6 bases). Trimming removed 1 base from V and 3 bases from J, with 10 bases in between. The germline gives CDR1 SGHRS, CDR2 YFSETQ. The CDR3 runs to 15 residues. The CDR3, as DNA: TGCGCCAGCAGCTTGAAGGGGGTGGACACCGGGGAGCTGTTTTTT. Protein sequence: CASSLKGVDTGELFF. Complete variable domain (other parts from reference TRBV5-1 and TRBJ2-2): KAGVTQTPRYLIKTRGQQVTLSCSPISGHRSVSWYQQTPGQGLQFLFEYFSETQRNKGNFPGRFSGRQFSNSRSEMNVSTLELGDSALYLCASSLKGVDTGELFFGEGSRLTVL.

CDR3 in amino acids: CSARPFAGERQETQYF. The CDR3 DNA sequence: TGCAGTGCTAGACCTTTTGCGGGAGAACGGCAAGAGACCCAGTACTTC. This chain uses TRBV20-1 with TRBJ2-5, with TRBD2 identical over 7 bases. Germline-derived CDR1 and CDR2 are DFQATT and SNEGSKA (reference sequence). The trim removed 2 bases at V and 2 bases at J, leaving 11 bases unmatched. This CDR3 contains 16 residues.

V is TRBV20-1 and J is TRBJ2-7, with 8 bases lining up with TRBD2. The CDR3 spans 15 residues. Trimming took 7 bases from V and 0 from J; bases not matched to a gene: 11. CDR1 is DFQATT, CDR2 SNEGSKA, per germline (reference sequence). The CDR3: CSVQLAGRSSYEQYF. CDR3 nucleotides: TGCAGTGTTCAGTTAGCGGGGAGGAGCTCCTACGAGCAGTACTTC.

J is TRBJ1-1 and V is TRBV5-1; D call uncertain. Trimming stripped 2 bases from V and 0 bases from J, with 14 bases between. CDR3 length equals 16 residues. Germline loops: CDR1 SGHRS, CDR2 YFSETQ. CDR3 bases: TGCGCCAGCAGCTTCGGCCCGGCCACTTTGAACACTGAAGCTTTCTTT. Amino acid sequence: CASSFGPATLNTEAFF.

This clonotype was seen more than once but under ten times. This sequence joins TRBV12-3 or TRBV12-4 and TRBJ1-5; 7 bases fit TRBD1. V shed 5 bases, J shed 3 bases, and the junction held 7 bases outside the gene matches. The CDR3 has 15 residues. This CDR3 reads CASSPGGGDNQPQHF. In DNA form, the CDR3 reads TGTGCCAGCAGTCCAGGGGGGGGTGACAATCAGCCCCAGCATTTT.

V usage is TRBV25-1 and J usage is TRBJ1-6; 9 bases match TRBD1. CDR1 and CDR2 from the germline V gene are MGHDK and SYGVNS. V lost 3 bases, J lost 8 bases, and 8 bases stayed unmatched. The CDR3 runs 16 residues. The CDR3 DNA sequence: TGTGCCAGCAGTGAGATCGGACAGGGGAGAGATTCACCCCTCCACTTT. Translated: CASSEIGQGRDSPLHF.

In its sample, this clonotype was seen a few times. The rearrangement uses TRBV28 and TRBJ2-7; D remains unclear. The CDR3 spans 13 residues. Trimming stripped 1 base from V and 5 bases from J, with 9 bases between. From germline, CDR1 is MDHEN and CDR2 SYDVKM. CDR3 in amino acids: CASSLLGINEQYF. In DNA, the CDR3 is TGTGCCAGCAGTTTATTAGGGATCAACGAGCAGTACTTC.

The DNA of the CDR3 is TGTGCCACCAGCAGAGCAGGGGGCGCGGACACCTACGAGCAGTACTTC. Protein: CATSRAGGADTYEQYF. J is TRBJ2-7 and V is TRBV15; the match to TRBD1 covers 8 bases. From germline, CDR1 is LNHNV and CDR2 YYDKDF (reference sequence). This CDR3 is built from 16 residues. Losses at the gene ends were 1 base for V and 2 bases for J; bases not matched to a gene: 7.

This clonotype has only one observation. The rearrangement uses TRBV5-5 and TRBJ1-2; the match to TRBD1 covers 10 bases. The junction had 9 bases not matched to a gene; V was cut back by 5 bases and J by 5 bases. This CDR3 is built from 15 residues. Germline values: CDR1 SGHKS, CDR2 YYEKEE (reference sequence). The CDR3 region has the DNA TGTGCCAGCAGGGAGCCGGGACAGGGGAGGTATGGCTACACCTTC. As protein: CASREPGQGRYGYTF.

There are a few counts of this clonotype. This chain uses TRBV28 with TRBJ2-5, with 10 nucleotides matching TRBD2. With V trimmed by 6 bases and J by 5 bases, 12 bases remained unmatched. CDR3 length: 16 residues. Per the germline V gene, CDR1 is MDHEN and CDR2 is SYDVKM. The CDR3 loop is CASSPLTSGIIETQYF. For the CDR3, the DNA is TGTGCCAGCAGCCCCCTAACTAGCGGGATAATCGAGACCCAGTACTTC.

The chain combines TRBV28 with TRBJ1-2; 8 nucleotides line up with TRBD1. Germline-derived CDR1 and CDR2 are MDHEN and SYDVKM. V lost 2 bases and J lost 7; bases outside the gene matches: 6. CDR3 size: 14 residues. CDR3 sequence: CASSLVTGESGYTF. In nucleotides, the CDR3 is TGTGCCAGCAGTTTAGTGACAGGGGAGTCTGGCTACACCTTC.

The chain combines TRBV7-9 with TRBJ1-2; a weak D match, TRBD1 (6 bases). Trimming shortened V by 5 bases and J by 7 bases, and 11 bases separated the two germline ends. Germline CDR1 is SEHNR and CDR2 is FQNEAQ (reference sequence). This CDR3 has 12 residues. The CDR3 here is CASSQDSFGYTF. In DNA, the CDR3 is TGTGCCAGCAGCCAGGACAGCTTTGGCTACACCTTC. The full variable domain, completed using reference TRBV7-9 and TRBJ1-2, is DTGVSQNPRHKITKRGQNVTFRCDPISEHNRLYWYRQTLGQGPEFLTYFQNEAQLEKSRLLSDRFSAERPKGSFSTLEIQRTEQGDSAMYLCASSQDSFGYTFGSGTRLTVV.

This chain uses TRBV29-1 with TRBJ2-1; 11 bases agree with TRBD2. CDR3 length equals 13 residues. The germline CDR1 and CDR2 sequences are SQVTM and ANQGSEA. Trimming cost V 6 bases and J 7 bases; bases outside gene matches: 5. The CDR3 reads CSVTSGGRNEQFF. The CDR3 coding sequence is TGCAGCGTCACTAGCGGGGGAAGGAATGAGCAGTTCTTC.

This clonotype has a handful of counts. V usage is TRBV4-1 and J usage is TRBJ2-1; D may be TRBD1 (6 bases). The germline V gene encodes CDR1 MGHRA and CDR2 YSYEKL. This CDR3 contains 15 residues. V lost 4 bases to trimming and J lost 8 bases, with 18 bases between them. The DNA of the CDR3 is TGCGCCAGCAGCCTTCAGGGGTATTTGGTCGATGAGCAGTTCTTC. It is translated as CASSLQGYLVDEQFF.

In this sample, this clonotype turned up a few times. The gene calls are TRBV7-8 and TRBJ2-4, with TRBD1 matching 9 bases. J gave up 8 bases and V 3 bases, and 8 bases lay outside the gene matches. Per germline, CDR1 SGHVS and CDR2 FQNEAQ. The CDR3 loop spans 15 amino acids. The DNA of the CDR3 is TGTGCCAGCAGCTTCGGACAGGGGCCGGCGTACATTCAGTACTTC. As protein: CASSFGQGPAYIQYF.